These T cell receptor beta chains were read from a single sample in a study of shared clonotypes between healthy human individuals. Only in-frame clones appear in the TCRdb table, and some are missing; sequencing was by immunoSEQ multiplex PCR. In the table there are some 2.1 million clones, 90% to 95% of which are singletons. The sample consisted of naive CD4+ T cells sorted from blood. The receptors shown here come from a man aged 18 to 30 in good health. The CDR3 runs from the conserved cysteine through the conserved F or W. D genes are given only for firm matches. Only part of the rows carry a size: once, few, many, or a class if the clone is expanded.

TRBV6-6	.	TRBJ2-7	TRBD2	CASSSKALAGTYEQYF	TGTGCCAGCAGTTCGAAGGCACTAGCGGGGACCTACGAGCAGTACTTC
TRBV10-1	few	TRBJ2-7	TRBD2	CASSEGTSGRYEQYF	TGCGCCAGCAGTGAGGGGACTAGCGGGAGGTACGAGCAGTACTTC
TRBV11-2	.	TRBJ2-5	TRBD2	CASSSRILSGGLRETQYF	TGTGCCAGCAGCTCCCGTATTCTTAGCGGGGGGCTTCGAGAGACCCAGTACTTC
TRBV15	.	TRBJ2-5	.	CATSRETETQYF	TGTGCCACCAGCAGAGAGACGGAGACCCAGTACTTC
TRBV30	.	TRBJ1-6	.	CAWGDSPLHF	TGTGCCTGGGGGGATTCACCCCTCCACTTT
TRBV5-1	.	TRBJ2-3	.	CASSLEGFDTQYF	TGCGCCAGCAGCTTGGAGGGGTTTGATACGCAGTATTTT
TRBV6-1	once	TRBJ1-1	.	CASRVVGFTEAFF	TGTGCCAGCAGGGTCGTGGGGTTCACTGAAGCTTTCTTT
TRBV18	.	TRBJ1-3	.	CASSPQRSGYFGNTIYF	TGTGCCAGCTCACCTCAACGCTCAGGGTATTTCGGAAACACCATATATTTT
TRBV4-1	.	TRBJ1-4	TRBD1	CASSQAGQPTNEKLFF	TGCGCCAGCAGCCAAGCGGGACAGCCAACTAATGAAAAACTGTTTTTT
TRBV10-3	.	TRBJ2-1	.	CAISESQINEQFF	TGTGCCATCAGTGAGTCGCAAATCAATGAGCAGTTCTTC
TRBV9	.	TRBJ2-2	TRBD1	CASSAGQAAGELFF	TGTGCCAGCAGCGCGGGACAGGCGGCCGGGGAGCTGTTTTTT
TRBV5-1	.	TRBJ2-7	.	CASRKDIPALEQYF	TGCGCCAGCAGAAAGGACATCCCAGCTCTTGAGCAGTACTTC
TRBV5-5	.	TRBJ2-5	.	CASSLEMTVYQETQYF	TGTGCCAGCAGCTTGGAGATGACGGTCTACCAAGAGACCCAGTACTTC
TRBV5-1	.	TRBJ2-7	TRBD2	CASSLISGRLLPYEQYF	TGCGCCAGCAGCTTGATTAGCGGGAGGTTGCTGCCCTACGAGCAGTACTTC
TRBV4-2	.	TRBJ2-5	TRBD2	CASSEEGLAEQETQYF	TGTGCCAGCAGCGAAGAGGGACTAGCGGAACAAGAGACCCAGTACTTC
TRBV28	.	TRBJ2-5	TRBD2	CASSPPGLAQETQYF	TGTGCCAGCAGTCCTCCGGGACTAGCACAAGAGACCCAGTACTTC
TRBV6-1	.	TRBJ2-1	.	CASRGPNEQFF	TGTGCCAGCAGGGGGCCAAATGAGCAGTTCTTC
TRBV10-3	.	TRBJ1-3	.	CAISGSSETGNTIYF	TGTGCCATCAGTGGTAGCAGTGAGACGGGAAACACCATATATTTT
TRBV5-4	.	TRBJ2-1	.	CASSDVTGTAKEQFF	TGTGCCAGCAGCGACGTCACCGGGACCGCTAAGGAGCAGTTCTTC
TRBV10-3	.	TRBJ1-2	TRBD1	CAISEGTGSYGYTF	TGTGCCATCAGTGAGGGGACAGGCTCCTATGGCTACACCTTC
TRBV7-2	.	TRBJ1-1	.	CASSLSIATTYTEAFF	TGTGCCAGCAGCTTATCAATCGCGACGACTTACACTGAAGCTTTCTTT
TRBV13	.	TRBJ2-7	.	CASSLATYEQYF	TGTGCCAGCAGCTTAGCCACCTACGAGCAGTACTTC
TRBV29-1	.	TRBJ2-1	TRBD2	CSVEFGGGLSYNEQFF	TGCAGCGTTGAATTCGGGGGGGGCTTATCCTACAATGAGCAGTTCTTC
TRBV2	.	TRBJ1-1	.	CASRRERDSTEAFF	TGTGCCAGCAGAAGGGAAAGGGATAGCACTGAAGCTTTCTTT
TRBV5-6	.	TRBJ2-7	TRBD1	CASSRQGSSYEQYF	TGTGCCAGCAGCCGACAGGGGAGCTCCTACGAGCAGTACTTC
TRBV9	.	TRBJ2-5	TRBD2	CASSVSLAANQETQYF	TGTGCCAGCAGCGTATCTCTAGCGGCCAACCAAGAGACCCAGTACTTC
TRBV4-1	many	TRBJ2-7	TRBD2	CASSQDPPTSGSYEQYF	TGCGCCAGCAGCCAAGACCCTCCGACTAGCGGGAGTTACGAGCAGTACTTC
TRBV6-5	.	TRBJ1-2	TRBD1	CASSKGQGGYGYTF	TGTGCCAGCAGCAAGGGACAGGGGGGTTATGGCTACACCTTC
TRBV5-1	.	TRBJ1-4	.	CASSLSAEEKLFF	TGCGCCAGCAGCTTGTCGGCTGAGGAAAAACTGTTTTTT
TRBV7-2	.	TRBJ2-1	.	CASTRSSYNEQFF	TGTGCCAGCACCCGAAGCTCCTACAATGAGCAGTTCTTC
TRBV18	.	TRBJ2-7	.	CASSPLSRYEQYF	TGTGCCAGCTCACCACTTAGCAGATACGAGCAGTACTTC
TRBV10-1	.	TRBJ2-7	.	CASSVSLGYEQYF	TGCGCCAGCAGTGTATCCCTCGGTTACGAGCAGTACTTC